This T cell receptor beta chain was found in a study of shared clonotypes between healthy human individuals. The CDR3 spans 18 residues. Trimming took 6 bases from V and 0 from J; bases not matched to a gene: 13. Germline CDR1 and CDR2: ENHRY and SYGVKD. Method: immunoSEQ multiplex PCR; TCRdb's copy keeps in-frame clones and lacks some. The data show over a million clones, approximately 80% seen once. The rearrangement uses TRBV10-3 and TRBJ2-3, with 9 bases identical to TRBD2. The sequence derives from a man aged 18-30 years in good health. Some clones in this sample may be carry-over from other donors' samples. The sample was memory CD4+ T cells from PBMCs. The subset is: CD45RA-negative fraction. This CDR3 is CAISPSDPSGASTDTQYF. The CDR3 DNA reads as TGTGCCATCAGCCCCTCCGACCCTAGCGGGGCTAGCACAGATACGCAGTATTTT.